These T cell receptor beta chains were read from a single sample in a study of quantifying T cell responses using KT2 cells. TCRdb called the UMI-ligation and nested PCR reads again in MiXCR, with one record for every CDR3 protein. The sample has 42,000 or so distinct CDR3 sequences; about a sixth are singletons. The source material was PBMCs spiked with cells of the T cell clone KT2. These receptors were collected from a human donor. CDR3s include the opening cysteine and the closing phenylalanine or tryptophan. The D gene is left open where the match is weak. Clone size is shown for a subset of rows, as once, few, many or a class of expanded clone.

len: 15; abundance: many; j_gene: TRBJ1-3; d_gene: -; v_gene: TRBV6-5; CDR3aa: CASSSTRKRTGTIYF; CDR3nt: TGTGCCAGCAGCTCCACCCGAAAGCGAACCGGCACCATATATTTT
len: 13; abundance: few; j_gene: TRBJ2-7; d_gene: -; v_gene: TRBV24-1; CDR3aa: CATSDADVYEQYF; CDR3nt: TGTGCCACCAGTGATGCGGACGTCTACGAGCAGTACTTC
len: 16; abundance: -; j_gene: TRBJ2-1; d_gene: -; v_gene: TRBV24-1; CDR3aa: CATSESDTGLYNEQFF; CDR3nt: TGTGCCACCAGTGAGTCGGACACCGGGCTATACAATGAGCAGTTCTTC
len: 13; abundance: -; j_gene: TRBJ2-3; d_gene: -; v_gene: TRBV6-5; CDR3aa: CASSYSSTDTQYF; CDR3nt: TGTGCCAGCAGTTACAGCAGCACAGATACGCAGTATTTT
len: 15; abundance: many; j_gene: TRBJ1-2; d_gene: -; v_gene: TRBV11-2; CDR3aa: CASRHPNGELYGYTF; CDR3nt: TGTGCCAGCAGGCACCCCAACGGGGAACTCTATGGCTACACCTTC
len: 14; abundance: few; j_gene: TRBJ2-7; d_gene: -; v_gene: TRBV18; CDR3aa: CASSRGVDSYEQYF; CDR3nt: TGTGCCAGCTCGAGAGGAGTCGACTCCTACGAGCAGTACTTC
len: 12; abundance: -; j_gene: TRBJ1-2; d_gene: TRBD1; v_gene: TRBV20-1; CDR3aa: CSAQGAYYGYTF; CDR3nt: TGCAGTGCACAGGGGGCTTACTATGGCTACACCTTC
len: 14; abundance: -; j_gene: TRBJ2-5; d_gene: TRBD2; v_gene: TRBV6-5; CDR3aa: CASSYSWGGETQYF; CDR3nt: TGTGCCAGCAGTTACTCGTGGGGGGGAGAGACCCAGTACTTC
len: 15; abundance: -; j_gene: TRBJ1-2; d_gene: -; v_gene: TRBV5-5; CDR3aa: CASSPVGGGDYGYTF; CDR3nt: TGTGCCAGCAGCCCTGTCGGGGGCGGCGACTATGGCTACACCTTC
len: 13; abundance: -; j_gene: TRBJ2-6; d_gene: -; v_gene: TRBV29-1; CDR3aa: CSVAGTGANVLTF; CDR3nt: TGCAGCGTCGCAGGGACTGGGGCCAACGTCCTGACTTTC
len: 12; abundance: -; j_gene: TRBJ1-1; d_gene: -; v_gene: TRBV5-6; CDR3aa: CASSFLGTEAFF; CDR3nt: TGTGCCAGCAGCTTCCTGGGGACTGAAGCTTTCTTT
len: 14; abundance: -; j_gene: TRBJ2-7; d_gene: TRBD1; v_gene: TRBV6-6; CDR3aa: CASSSGTVIYEQYF; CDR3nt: TGTGCCAGCAGTTCCGGGACAGTTATCTACGAGCAGTACTTC
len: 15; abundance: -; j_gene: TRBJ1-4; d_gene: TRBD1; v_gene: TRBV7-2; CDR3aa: CASSLRGTGPEKLFF; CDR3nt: TGTGCCAGCAGCTTACGGGGGACAGGCCCTGAAAAACTGTTTTTT
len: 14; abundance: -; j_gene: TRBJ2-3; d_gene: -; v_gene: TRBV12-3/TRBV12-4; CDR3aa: CASSPISSTDTQYF; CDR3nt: TGTGCCAGCAGCCCCATTTCGAGCACAGATACGCAGTATTTT
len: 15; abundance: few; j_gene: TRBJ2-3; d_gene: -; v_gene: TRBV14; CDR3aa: CASSLSGFSSYTQYF; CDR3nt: TGTGCCAGCAGCCTCTCGGGCTTCTCCTCGTATACGCAGTATTTT
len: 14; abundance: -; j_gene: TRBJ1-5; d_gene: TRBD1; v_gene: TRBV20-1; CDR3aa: CSARRGQVGQPQHF; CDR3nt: TGCAGTGCTAGAAGGGGGCAGGTTGGTCAGCCCCAGCATTTT
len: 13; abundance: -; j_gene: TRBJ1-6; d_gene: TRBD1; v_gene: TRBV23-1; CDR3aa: CASRPGQGIARHF; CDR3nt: TGCGCCAGCAGACCGGGACAGGGGATTGCACGCCACTTT
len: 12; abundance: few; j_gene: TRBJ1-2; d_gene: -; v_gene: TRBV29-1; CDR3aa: CSVEGKGFGYTF; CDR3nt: TGCAGCGTTGAAGGAAAGGGCTTCGGCTACACCTTC
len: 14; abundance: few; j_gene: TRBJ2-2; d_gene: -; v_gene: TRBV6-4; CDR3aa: CASSVARATGELFF; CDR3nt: TGTGCCAGCAGTGTGGCGAGGGCCACCGGGGAGCTGTTTTTT
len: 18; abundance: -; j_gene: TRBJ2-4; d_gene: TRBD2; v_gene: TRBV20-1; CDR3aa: CSARDLLAGGGSKNIQYF; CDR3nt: TGCAGTGCTAGAGATTTGCTAGCGGGGGGTGGTTCCAAAAACATTCAGTACTTC
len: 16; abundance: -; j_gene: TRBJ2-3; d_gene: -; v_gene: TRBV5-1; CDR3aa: CASSLLGAGATDTQYF; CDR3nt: TGCGCCAGCAGCTTGTTGGGGGCTGGGGCGACAGATACGCAGTATTTT
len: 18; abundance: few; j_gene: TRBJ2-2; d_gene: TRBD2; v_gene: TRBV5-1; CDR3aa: CASSQAGAGVTNTGELFF; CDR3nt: TGCGCCAGCAGCCAGGCAGGAGCGGGGGTGACGAACACCGGGGAGCTGTTTTTT
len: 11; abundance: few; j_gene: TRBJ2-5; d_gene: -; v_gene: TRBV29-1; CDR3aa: CSVKQQETQYF; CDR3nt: TGCAGCGTTAAACAGCAAGAGACCCAGTACTTC
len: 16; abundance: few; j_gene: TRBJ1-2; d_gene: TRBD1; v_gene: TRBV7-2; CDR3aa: CASSSTTTLQGDGYTF; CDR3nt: TGTGCCAGCAGCTCTACAACCACACTACAGGGGGACGGCTACACCTTC
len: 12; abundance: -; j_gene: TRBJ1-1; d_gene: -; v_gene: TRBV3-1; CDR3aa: CASSRGGGEAFF; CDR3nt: TGTGCCAGCAGCCGCGGGGGGGGCGAAGCTTTCTTT
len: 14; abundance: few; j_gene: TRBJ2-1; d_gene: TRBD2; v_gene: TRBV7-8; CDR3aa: CASSFGGRGNEQFF; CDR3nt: TGTGCCAGCAGCTTTGGAGGGAGGGGTAATGAGCAGTTCTTC
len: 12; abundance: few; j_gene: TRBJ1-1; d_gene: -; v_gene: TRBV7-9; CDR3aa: CASSRDRLEAFF; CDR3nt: TGTGCCAGCAGCCGCGACAGGCTTGAAGCTTTCTTT
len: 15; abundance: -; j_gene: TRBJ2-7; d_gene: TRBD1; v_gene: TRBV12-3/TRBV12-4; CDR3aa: CASSPGDRSSYEQYF; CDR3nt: TGTGCCAGCAGCCCCGGGGACAGGAGCTCCTACGAGCAGTACTTC
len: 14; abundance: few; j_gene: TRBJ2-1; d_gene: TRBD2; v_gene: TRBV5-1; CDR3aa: CASRGLAGNNEQFF; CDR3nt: TGCGCCAGCAGAGGACTAGCGGGGAACAATGAGCAGTTCTTC
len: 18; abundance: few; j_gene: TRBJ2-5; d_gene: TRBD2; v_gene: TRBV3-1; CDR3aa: CASSQDRLAGGILETQYF; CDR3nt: TGTGCCAGCAGCCAAGACAGACTAGCGGGGGGGATTTTGGAGACCCAGTACTTC
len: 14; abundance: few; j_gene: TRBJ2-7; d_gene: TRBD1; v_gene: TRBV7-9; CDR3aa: CASSSGTASYEQYF; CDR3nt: TGTGCCAGCAGTTCAGGGACAGCCTCCTACGAGCAGTACTTC
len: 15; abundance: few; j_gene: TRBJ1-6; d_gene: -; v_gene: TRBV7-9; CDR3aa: CASSLSVPDYPPLHF; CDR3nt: TGTGCCAGCAGCTTAAGTGTACCCGACTATCCACCCCTCCACTTT
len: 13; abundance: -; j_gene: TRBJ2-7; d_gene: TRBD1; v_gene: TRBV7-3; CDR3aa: CASSNGQGYEQYF; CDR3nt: TGTGCCAGCAGCAATGGACAGGGGTACGAGCAGTACTTC
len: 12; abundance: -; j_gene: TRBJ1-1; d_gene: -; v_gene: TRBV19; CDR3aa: CASSPGGTEAFF; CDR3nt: TGTGCCAGTAGTCCCGGTGGCACTGAAGCTTTCTTT
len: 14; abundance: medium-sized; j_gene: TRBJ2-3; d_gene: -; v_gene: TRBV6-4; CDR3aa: CASSDGGHTDTQYF; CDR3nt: TGTGCCAGCAGTGACGGAGGACACACAGATACGCAGTATTTT
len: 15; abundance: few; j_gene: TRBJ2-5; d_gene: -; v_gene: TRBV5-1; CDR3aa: CASRSTGAVQETQYF; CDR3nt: TGCGCCAGCAGATCCACAGGAGCAGTCCAAGAGACCCAGTACTTC
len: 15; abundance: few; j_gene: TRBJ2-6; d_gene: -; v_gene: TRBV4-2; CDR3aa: CASSLRGSGANVLTF; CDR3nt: TGTGCCAGCAGTTTAAGGGGTTCTGGGGCCAACGTCCTGACTTTC
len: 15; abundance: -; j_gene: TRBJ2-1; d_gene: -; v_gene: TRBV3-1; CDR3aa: CASSQDPANYNEQFF; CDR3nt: TGTGCCAGCAGCCAAGATCCGGCTAACTACAATGAGCAGTTCTTC
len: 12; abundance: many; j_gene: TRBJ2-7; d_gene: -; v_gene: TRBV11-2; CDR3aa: CASSPIGVEQYF; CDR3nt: TGTGCCAGCAGCCCCATAGGGGTAGAGCAGTACTTC
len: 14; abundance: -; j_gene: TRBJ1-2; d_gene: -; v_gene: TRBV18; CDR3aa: CASSPKQFNYGYTF; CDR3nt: TGTGCCAGCTCACCAAAACAGTTTAACTATGGCTACACCTTC
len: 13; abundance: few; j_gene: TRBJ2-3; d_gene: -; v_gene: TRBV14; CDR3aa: CASSPYRLDTQYF; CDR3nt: TGTGCCAGCAGCCCTTACCGACTAGATACGCAGTATTTT
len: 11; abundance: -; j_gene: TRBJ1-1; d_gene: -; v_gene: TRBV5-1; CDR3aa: CASSGGLQAFF; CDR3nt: TGCGCCAGCAGCGGAGGGTTACAAGCTTTCTTT
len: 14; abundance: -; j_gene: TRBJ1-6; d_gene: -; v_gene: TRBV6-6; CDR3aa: CASSYRDSASPLHF; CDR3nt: TGTGCCAGCAGTTACAGGGATTCGGCTTCACCCCTCCACTTT
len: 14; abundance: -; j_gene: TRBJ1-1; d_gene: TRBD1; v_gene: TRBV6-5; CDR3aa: CASSYSRGRGEAFF; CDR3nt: TGTGCCAGCAGTTACTCAAGGGGGCGGGGTGAAGCTTTCTTT
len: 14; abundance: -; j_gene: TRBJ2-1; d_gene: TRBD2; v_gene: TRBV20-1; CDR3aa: CSASASGGLNEQFF; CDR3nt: TGCAGTGCTAGCGCTAGCGGGGGTCTCAATGAGCAGTTCTTC
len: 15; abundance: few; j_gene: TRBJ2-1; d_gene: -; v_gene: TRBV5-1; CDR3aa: CASSLQGLPGNEQFF; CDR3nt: TGCGCCAGCAGCTTACAGGGCCTGCCGGGCAATGAGCAGTTCTTC
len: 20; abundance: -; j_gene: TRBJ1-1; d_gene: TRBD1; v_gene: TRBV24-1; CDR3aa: CATSDSNLPGQGAVNTEAFF; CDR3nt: TGTGCCACCAGTGACTCGAACCTGCCGGGACAGGGGGCTGTGAACACTGAAGCTTTCTTT
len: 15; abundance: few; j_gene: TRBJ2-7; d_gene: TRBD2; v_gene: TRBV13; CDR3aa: CASSLRSGGRNEQYF; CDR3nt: TGTGCCAGCAGCTTACGTAGCGGGGGCAGGAACGAGCAGTACTTC
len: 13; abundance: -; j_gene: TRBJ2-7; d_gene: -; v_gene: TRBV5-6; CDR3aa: CASSKRASYEQYF; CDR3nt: TGTGCCAGCAGCAAACGGGCATCCTACGAGCAGTACTTC
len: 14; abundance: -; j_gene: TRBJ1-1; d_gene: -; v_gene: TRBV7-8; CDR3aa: CASSLGGGWTEAFF; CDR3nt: TGTGCCAGCAGCTTAGGAGGGGGTTGGACTGAAGCTTTCTTT
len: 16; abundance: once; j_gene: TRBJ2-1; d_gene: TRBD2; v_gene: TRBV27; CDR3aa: CVSTTSGPLHYNEQFF; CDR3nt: TGTGTCAGCACGACTAGCGGGCCTCTTCATTACAATGAGCAGTTCTTC